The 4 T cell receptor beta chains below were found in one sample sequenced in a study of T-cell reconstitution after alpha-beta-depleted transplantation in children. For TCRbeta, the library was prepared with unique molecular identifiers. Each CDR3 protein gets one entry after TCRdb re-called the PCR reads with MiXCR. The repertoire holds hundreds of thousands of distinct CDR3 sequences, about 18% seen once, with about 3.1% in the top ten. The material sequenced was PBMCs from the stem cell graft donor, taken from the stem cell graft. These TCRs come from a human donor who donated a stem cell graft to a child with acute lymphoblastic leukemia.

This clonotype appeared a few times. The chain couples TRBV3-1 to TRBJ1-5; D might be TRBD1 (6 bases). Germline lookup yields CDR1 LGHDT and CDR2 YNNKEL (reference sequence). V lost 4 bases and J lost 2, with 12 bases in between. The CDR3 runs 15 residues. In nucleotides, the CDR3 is TGTGCCAGCAGCCGAGGGGCAGGGGGCAATCAGCCCCAGCATTTT. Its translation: CASSRGAGGNQPQHF.

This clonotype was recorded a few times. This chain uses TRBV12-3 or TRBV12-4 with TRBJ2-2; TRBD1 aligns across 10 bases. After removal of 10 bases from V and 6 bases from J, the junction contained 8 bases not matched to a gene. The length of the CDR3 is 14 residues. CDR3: CAMLTGTGAGELFF. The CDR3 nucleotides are TGTGCCATGCTGACCGGGACAGGGGCCGGGGAGCTGTTTTTT.

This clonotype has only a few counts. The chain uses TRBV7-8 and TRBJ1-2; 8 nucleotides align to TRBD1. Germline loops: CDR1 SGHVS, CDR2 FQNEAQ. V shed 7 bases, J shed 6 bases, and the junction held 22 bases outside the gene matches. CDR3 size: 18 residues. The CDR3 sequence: CASTQGWAGGRDPNGYTF. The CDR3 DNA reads TGTGCCAGCACCCAGGGGTGGGCAGGGGGCCGGGACCCGAATGGCTACACCTTC.

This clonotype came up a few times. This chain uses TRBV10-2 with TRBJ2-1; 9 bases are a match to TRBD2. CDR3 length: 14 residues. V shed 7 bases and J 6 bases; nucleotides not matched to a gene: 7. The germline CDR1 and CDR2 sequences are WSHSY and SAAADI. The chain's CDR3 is CASTLAGRVNEQFF. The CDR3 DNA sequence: TGCGCCAGCACCCTAGCGGGAAGAGTCAATGAGCAGTTCTTC.